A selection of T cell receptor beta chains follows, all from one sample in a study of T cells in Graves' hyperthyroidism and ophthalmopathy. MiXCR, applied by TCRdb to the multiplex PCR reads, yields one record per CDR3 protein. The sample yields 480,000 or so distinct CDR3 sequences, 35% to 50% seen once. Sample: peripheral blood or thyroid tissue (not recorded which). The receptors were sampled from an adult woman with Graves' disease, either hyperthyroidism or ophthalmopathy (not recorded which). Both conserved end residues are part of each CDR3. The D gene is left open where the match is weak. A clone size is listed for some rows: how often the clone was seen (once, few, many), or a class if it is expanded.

CSVEGGAGRAFF	TGCAGCGTTGAAGGGGGGGCGGGTCGGGCTTTCTTT	TRBV29-1	TRBJ1-1	NA	NA
CASSLGQGTYNSPLHF	TGTGCCAGCAGCTTAGGCCAGGGGACCTATAATTCACCCCTCCACTTT	TRBV11-2	TRBJ1-6	many	NA
CASSLAGNNSPLHF	TGTGCCAGCAGCTTAGCGGGGAATAATTCACCCCTCCACTTT	TRBV7-3	TRBJ1-6	NA	NA
CSVTHGRHETQYF	TGCAGCGTAACGCATGGGCGCCACGAGACCCAGTACTTC	TRBV29-1	TRBJ2-5	NA	NA
CSARGGESEAYEQYF	TGCAGTGCTAGAGGGGGAGAGTCAGAGGCCTACGAGCAGTACTTC	TRBV20-1	TRBJ2-7	NA	NA
CASTDRTSGSKYF	TGTGCCAGCACCGACAGGACTAGCGGGAGCAAGTACTTC	TRBV7-8	TRBJ2-5	NA	TRBD2
CASSNTRQETQYF	TGTGCCAGCAGCAACACCCGACAAGAGACCCAGTACTTC	TRBV7-3	TRBJ2-5	NA	NA
CASGTSGDYEQYF	TGTGCCAGCGGAACTAGCGGGGACTACGAGCAGTACTTC	TRBV28	TRBJ2-7	few	TRBD2
CASSFWGLTVGANVLTF	TGCGCCAGCAGCTTCTGGGGCTTAACGGTCGGGGCCAACGTCCTGACTTTC	TRBV5-1	TRBJ2-6	NA	NA
CSARTLQGAGRLSEGYTF	TGCAGTGCTAGGACCTTGCAAGGGGCAGGGCGGTTATCCGAAGGCTACACCTTC	TRBV20-1	TRBJ1-2	once	NA
CASSSEVHNEKLFF	TGTGCCAGCAGCTCAGAGGTTCATAATGAAAAACTGTTTTTT	TRBV5-8	TRBJ1-4	many	NA
CSGQSQETQYF	TGCAGTGGACAGTCTCAAGAGACCCAGTACTTC	TRBV20-1	TRBJ2-5	many	NA
CASSPRSGQATLGQYF	TGTGCCAGCTCACCTCGGTCGGGACAGGCAACCCTAGGGCAGTACTTC	TRBV18	TRBJ2-7	NA	TRBD1
CATSKELQETQYF	TGTGCCACCAGCAAAGAACTCCAAGAGACCCAGTACTTC	TRBV15	TRBJ2-5	many	NA
CASSLKDGNEKLFF	TGTGCCAGCAGTTTAAAAGACGGGAATGAAAAACTGTTTTTT	TRBV12-3/TRBV12-4	TRBJ1-4	few	NA
CSVSSGIGELFF	TGCAGCGTCAGTAGCGGGATCGGGGAGCTGTTTTTT	TRBV29-1	TRBJ2-2	once	TRBD2
CASSAGTHYYEQYF	TGTGCCAGCAGCGCCGGGACCCACTATTACGAGCAGTACTTC	TRBV7-2	TRBJ2-7	NA	NA
CASSPPPTGDRGRGYTF	TGTGCCAGCAGCCCCCCCCCCACGGGGGACAGGGGCCGCGGCTACACCTTC	TRBV7-9	TRBJ1-2	many	TRBD1
CSVEAAWGDEQYF	TGCAGCGTTGAAGCAGCGTGGGGGGATGAGCAGTACTTC	TRBV29-1	TRBJ2-7	once	NA
CASSLGTSGWGTQYF	TGTGCCAGCAGCTTGGGAACTAGCGGATGGGGGACCCAGTACTTC	TRBV7-2	TRBJ2-5	NA	TRBD2
CAISEYESTYEQYF	TGTGCCATCAGTGAGTACGAGTCAACCTACGAGCAGTACTTC	TRBV10-3	TRBJ2-7	NA	NA
CASRTGEVTEAFF	TGTGCCAGCAGAACGGGGGAAGTTACTGAAGCTTTCTTT	TRBV2	TRBJ1-1	NA	NA
CASSQLLARDIAYEQYF	TGCGCCAGCAGCCAACTTCTTGCCCGGGATATCGCCTACGAGCAGTACTTC	TRBV4-1	TRBJ2-7	few	NA
CASSADTDYEQYF	TGCGCCAGCAGCGCGGACACGGACTACGAGCAGTACTTC	TRBV5-1	TRBJ2-7	NA	NA
CASSLGATSDYEQYF	TGTGCCAGCAGCTTAGGAGCGACTAGCGACTACGAGCAGTACTTC	TRBV7-2	TRBJ2-7	many	TRBD2
CASSRGRKETQYF	TGTGCCAGCAGCCGCGGGAGGAAGGAGACCCAGTACTTC	TRBV28	TRBJ2-5	NA	TRBD2
CASSPGTSGSIGELFF	TGTGCCAGCAGCCCAGGGACTAGCGGGAGTATCGGGGAGCTGTTTTTT	TRBV5-8	TRBJ2-2	NA	TRBD2
CASSLAGGGSGNTIYF	TGTGCCAGCAGCTTAGCGGGGGGGGGCTCTGGAAACACCATATATTTT	TRBV7-9	TRBJ1-3	many	NA
CASSLGAGAEQFF	TGTGCCAGCAGCTTAGGAGCGGGAGCCGAGCAGTTCTTC	TRBV7-2	TRBJ2-1	NA	TRBD2
CATSAVGASIQETQYF	TGTGCCACCAGTGCTGTAGGAGCGTCAATACAAGAGACCCAGTACTTC	TRBV24-1	TRBJ2-5	few	NA
CSARDGHFNQPQHF	TGCAGTGCTAGAGATGGACATTTCAATCAGCCCCAGCATTTT	TRBV20-1	TRBJ1-5	many	NA
CASSQTWTGPNEKLFF	TGTGCCAGCAGCCAGACGTGGACAGGCCCGAATGAAAAACTGTTTTTT	TRBV4-2	TRBJ1-4	many	TRBD1
CASSHREKETQYF	TGCGCCAGCAGCCACCGGGAGAAAGAGACCCAGTACTTC	TRBV5-1	TRBJ2-5	many	NA
CASSSSRTGGYGYTF	TGTGCCAGCAGCTCGTCCCGGACAGGAGGTTATGGCTACACCTTC	TRBV7-9	TRBJ1-2	many	TRBD1
CASSPGTGGSETQYF	TGCGCCAGCAGCCCGGGGACAGGCGGGAGTGAGACCCAGTACTTC	TRBV5-1	TRBJ2-5	NA	NA
CASSQEGQGPSPLHF	TGTGCCAGCAGCCAAGAGGGGCAGGGACCCTCACCCCTCCACTTT	TRBV7-2	TRBJ1-6	NA	NA
CSARDMGGMETQYF	TGCAGTGCTAGAGATATGGGGGGAATGGAGACCCAGTACTTC	TRBV20-1	TRBJ2-5	many	NA
CASSHRDRFYEQYF	TGTGCCAGCAGCCACCGGGACCGATTTTACGAGCAGTACTTC	TRBV7-9	TRBJ2-7	NA	NA
CAPRTEAFF	TGTGCCCCCCGCACTGAAGCTTTCTTT	TRBV6-5	TRBJ1-1	NA	NA
CSVDPQGGTGELFF	TGCAGCGTTGATCCGCAGGGAGGGACCGGGGAGCTGTTTTTT	TRBV29-1	TRBJ2-2	NA	TRBD2
CASSGAGTGSTGELFF	TGTGCCAGCAGTGGAGCAGGGACCGGGTCCACCGGGGAGCTGTTTTTT	TRBV2	TRBJ2-2	NA	NA
CASSHTGGFGYTF	TGTGCCAGCAGTCATACAGGGGGATTTGGCTACACCTTC	TRBV12-3/TRBV12-4	TRBJ1-2	many	TRBD1
CASSFNGGEQYF	TGCGCCAGCAGCTTTAACGGGGGCGAGCAGTACTTC	TRBV5-1	TRBJ2-7	NA	NA
CASSGQGGQAQFF	TGTGCCAGCTCCGGGCAGGGAGGCCAAGCCCAGTTCTTC	TRBV2	TRBJ2-1	NA	NA
CSAPPLHF	TGCAGTGCTCCCCCCCTTCACTTT	TRBV20-1	TRBJ1-6	NA	NA
CASRGAGPYGYTF	TGTGCCAGCAGGGGGGCCGGCCCCTATGGCTACACCTTC	TRBV27	TRBJ1-2	few	NA
CASRTLHMGGIDGTEAFF	TGTGCCAGCAGAACGTTACATATGGGGGGCATAGATGGCACTGAAGCTTTCTTT	TRBV6-6	TRBJ1-1	many	NA
CASSRGESGYTF	TGTGCCAGCAGCCGAGGGGAATCTGGCTACACCTTC	TRBV14	TRBJ1-2	NA	NA
CASSFSGGLTGGYYGYTF	TGTGCCAGCAGTTTCAGCGGGGGCCTGACAGGGGGCTACTATGGCTACACCTTC	TRBV10-3	TRBJ1-2	NA	TRBD1
CASSEALEATGELFF	TGTGCCAGCAGTGAAGCGCTGGAGGCCACCGGGGAGCTGTTTTTT	TRBV2	TRBJ2-2	NA	NA
CASSQVRWGNQPQHF	TGCGCCAGCAGCCAAGTGCGATGGGGGAATCAGCCCCAGCATTTT	TRBV4-3	TRBJ1-5	NA	NA
CATSDSQGTEAFF	TGTGCCACCAGTGATTCTCAGGGCACTGAAGCTTTCTTT	TRBV24-1	TRBJ1-1	few	NA